The 11 T cell receptor beta chains given below trace back to one sample, sequenced in a study of monozygotic twins with inflammatory bowel disease. TCRdb re-called the 5' RACE reads and gives one entry per CDR3 protein, without DNA. This sample's clone table lists approximately 160,000 distinct CDR3 sequences. The specimen sequenced was blood. These receptors were taken from a human donor with ulcerative colitis or Crohn's disease, or a healthy co-twin of an affected twin (not recorded which).

V usage is TRBV29-1 and J usage is TRBJ2-1; TCRdb designates TRBD1, a call that cannot be tested without DNA. Germline V gives CDR1 SQVTM, CDR2 ANQGSEA. The CDR3 sequence is 11 residues long. The CDR3 loop is CSVDPVGEQFF.

The CDR3 region is CASSYSGSPLHF. The gene calls are TRBV6-5 and TRBJ1-6. The CDR3 totals 12 residues. The germline CDR1 and CDR2 sequences are MNHEY and SVGAGI.

V is TRBV5-1 and J is TRBJ2-2. Germline CDR1 is SGHRS and CDR2 is YFSETQ. The CDR3 spans 13 residues. The CDR3 here is CASSWDGTGELFF.

This chain joins TRBV20-1 and TRBJ2-1; the TCRdb call, TRBD2, lacks DNA for checking. The germline V gene has CDR1 DFQATT and CDR2 SNEGSKA (reference sequence). The length of the CDR3 is 14 residues. This chain's CDR3 is CSAIRGATYNEQFF.

The chain has TRBV29-1 and TRBJ2-2; as DNA is missing, the TRBD2 call by TCRdb cannot be tested. The CDR3 is 16 residues long. From germline, CDR1 is SQVTM and CDR2 ANQGSEA. The CDR3 region is CSVGGIQRGNTGELFF.

The V gene is TRBV18, the J gene TRBJ1-1. The CDR3 length is 14 residues. CDR1 is KGHSH, CDR2 LQKENI, per germline. The CDR3 here is CASSPPGLRPEAFF. Looking up the rest from reference TRBV18 and TRBJ1-1 gives the full variable domain: NAGVMQNPRHLVRRRGQEARLRCSPMKGHSHVYWYRQLPEEGLKFMVYLQKENIIDESGMPKERFSAEFPKEGPSILRIQQVVRGDSAAYFCASSPPGLRPEAFFGQGTRLTVV.

The chain links TRBV10-3 to TRBJ2-1; TCRdb returns TRBD2, unconfirmable since there is no DNA. The length of the CDR3 is 16 residues. Germline V gene sequence: CDR1 ENHRY, CDR2 SYGVKD. The CDR3 loop is CATQRGTSGSYNEQFF.

The chain couples TRBV14 to TRBJ1-1; TCRdb proposes TRBD1, but this gene call is untestable without DNA. The CDR3 has 13 amino acids. The germline gives CDR1 SGHDN, CDR2 FVKESK. Here the CDR3 reads CASSQQGGTEAFF.

The chain is built from TRBV5-1 and TRBJ2-1. Germline V gene sequence: CDR1 SGHRS, CDR2 YFSETQ. The CDR3 sequence is 12 residues long. Here the CDR3 reads CASSDPVGEQFF. The complete variable domain, with remaining parts taken from reference TRBV5-1 and TRBJ2-1, reads KAGVTQTPRYLIKTRGQQVTLSCSPISGHRSVSWYQQTPGQGLQFLFEYFSETQRNKGNFPGRFSGRQFSNSRSEMNVSTLELGDSALYLCASSDPVGEQFFGPGTRLTVL.

The chain joins TRBV5-1 to TRBJ2-5. The CDR3 length is 14 residues. Germline lookup yields CDR1 SGHRS and CDR2 YFSETQ. The CDR3 here is CASSLWQLQETQYF.

The chain recombines TRBV5-1 with TRBJ2-1; without DNA, the TCRdb call of TRBD1 cannot be checked. Germline V CDR1 and CDR2: SGHRS, YFSETQ. The length of the CDR3 is 14 residues. CDR3 loop: CASRPAPSYNEQFF. Full variable domain (remainder filled in from reference TRBV5-1 and TRBJ2-1): KAGVTQTPRYLIKTRGQQVTLSCSPISGHRSVSWYQQTPGQGLQFLFEYFSETQRNKGNFPGRFSGRQFSNSRSEMNVSTLELGDSALYLCASRPAPSYNEQFFGPGTRLTVL.